The T cell receptor (beta chain) under discussion was sequenced for a study of T cells in Graves' hyperthyroidism and ophthalmopathy. This CDR3 comprises 15 residues. V gave up 3 bases and J gave up 4 bases, with 15 bases separating them. Looked up from germline, CDR1 is KGHSH and CDR2 is LQKENI. Using RNA transcripts as the source, TCR beta CDR3 regions were amplified. Using the HTBI primer set, a first-round RT-PCR was run on the TCR CDR3. TCRdb reprocessed the multiplex PCR reads via MiXCR and lists one record per CDR3 protein. This table holds approximately 590,000 distinct CDR3 sequences, around a sixth found once. Points on this clonotype: What it binds is unknown.

Patients aged 18 to 65 with hyperthyroidism were newly diagnosed, with duration under 2 months. Uncontrolled infection, other autoimmune disease, pregnancy or lactation led to exclusion. Isolation of PBMCs was performed on about 10 ml fresh peripheral blood. Overall study results and limits: Within blood appeared most thyroid clonotypes that had expanded above 0.001.

This rearrangement joins TRBV18 to TRBJ2-5; D tentatively fits TRBD1 or TRBD2 (5 bases each). Input material: blood. The TCR was taken from a woman aged 25 to 39 with Graves' hyperthyroidism. The CDR3 DNA reads TGTGCCAGCTCACCTTTGTCCCCGGGGACAGAGACCCAGTACTTC. Translating it yields CASSPLSPGTETQYF.